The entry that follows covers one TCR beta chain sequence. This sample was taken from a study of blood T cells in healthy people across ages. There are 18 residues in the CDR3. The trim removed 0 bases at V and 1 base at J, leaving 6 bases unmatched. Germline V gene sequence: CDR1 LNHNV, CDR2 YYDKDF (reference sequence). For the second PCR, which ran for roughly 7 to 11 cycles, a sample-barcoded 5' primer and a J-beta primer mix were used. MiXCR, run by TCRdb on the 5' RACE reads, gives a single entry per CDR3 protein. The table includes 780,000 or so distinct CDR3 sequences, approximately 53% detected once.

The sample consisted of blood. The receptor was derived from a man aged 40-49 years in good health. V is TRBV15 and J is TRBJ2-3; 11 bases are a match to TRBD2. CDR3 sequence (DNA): TGTGCCACCAGCAGAGAAGTAGCGGGGGGGCCGGGCACAGATACGCAGTATTTT. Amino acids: CATSREVAGGPGTDTQYF. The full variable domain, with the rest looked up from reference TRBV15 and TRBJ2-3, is DAMVIQNPRYQVTQFGKPVTLSCSQTLNHNVMYWYQQKSSQAPKLLFHYYDKDFNNEADTPDNFQSRRPNTSFCFLDIRSPGLGDTAMYLCATSREVAGGPGTDTQYFGPGTRLTVL.